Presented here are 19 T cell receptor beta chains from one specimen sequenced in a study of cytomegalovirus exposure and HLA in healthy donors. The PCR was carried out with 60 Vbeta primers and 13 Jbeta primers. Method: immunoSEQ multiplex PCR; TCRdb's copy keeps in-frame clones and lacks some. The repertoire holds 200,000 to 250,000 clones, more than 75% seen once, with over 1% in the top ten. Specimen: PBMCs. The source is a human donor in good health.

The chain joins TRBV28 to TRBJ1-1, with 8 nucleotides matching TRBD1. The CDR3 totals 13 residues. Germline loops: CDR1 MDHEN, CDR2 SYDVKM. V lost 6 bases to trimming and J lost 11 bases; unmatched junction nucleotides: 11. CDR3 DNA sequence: TGTGCCAGCAGCTCGGGACAGGTGGTTGGGGCTTTCTTT. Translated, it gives CASSSGQVVGAFF. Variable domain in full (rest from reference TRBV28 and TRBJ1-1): DVKVTQSSRYLVKRTGEKVFLECVQDMDHENMFWYRQDPGLGLRLIYFSYDVKMKEKGDIPEGYSVSREKKERFSLILESASTNQTSMYLCASSSGQVVGAFFGQGTRLTVV.

The DNA of the CDR3 is TGTGCCAGCAATCCGATCTCGGACAGGCAAGACAATGAGCAGTTCTTC. It specifies CASNPISDRQDNEQFF. This chain joins TRBV28 and TRBJ2-1, with 7 bases lining up with TRBD1. Germline V lookup: CDR1 MDHEN, CDR2 SYDVKM. This CDR3 contains 16 residues. The junction had 14 bases not matched to a gene; V was cut back by 7 bases and J by 5 bases.

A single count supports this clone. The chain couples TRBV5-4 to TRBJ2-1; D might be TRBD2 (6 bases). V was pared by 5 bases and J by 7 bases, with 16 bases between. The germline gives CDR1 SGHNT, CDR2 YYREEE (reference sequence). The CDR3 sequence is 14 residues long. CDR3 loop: CASSYLEGTNEQFF. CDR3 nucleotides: TGTGCCAGCAGTTACCTCGAGGGGACTAATGAGCAGTTCTTC.

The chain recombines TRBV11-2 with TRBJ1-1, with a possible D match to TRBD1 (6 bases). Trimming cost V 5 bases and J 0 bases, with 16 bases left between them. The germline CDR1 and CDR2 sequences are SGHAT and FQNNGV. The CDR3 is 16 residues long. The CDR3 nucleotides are TGTGCCAGCAGCGTAAACAGGGTTTCCATGAACACTGAAGCTTTCTTT. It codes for CASSVNRVSMNTEAFF.

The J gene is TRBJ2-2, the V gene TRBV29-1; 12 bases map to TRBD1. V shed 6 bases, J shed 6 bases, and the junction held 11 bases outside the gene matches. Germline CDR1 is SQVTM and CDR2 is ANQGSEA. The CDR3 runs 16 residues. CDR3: CSVAGDRGRGAGELFF. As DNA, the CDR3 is TGCAGCGTGGCCGGGGACAGGGGGCGCGGGGCCGGGGAGCTGTTTTTT.

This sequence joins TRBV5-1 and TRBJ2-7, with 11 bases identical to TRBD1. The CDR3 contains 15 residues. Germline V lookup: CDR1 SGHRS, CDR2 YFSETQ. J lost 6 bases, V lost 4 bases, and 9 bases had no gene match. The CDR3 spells CASSPNSGTGGEQYF. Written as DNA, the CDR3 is TGCGCCAGCAGCCCGAACTCCGGGACAGGGGGCGAGCAGTACTTC.

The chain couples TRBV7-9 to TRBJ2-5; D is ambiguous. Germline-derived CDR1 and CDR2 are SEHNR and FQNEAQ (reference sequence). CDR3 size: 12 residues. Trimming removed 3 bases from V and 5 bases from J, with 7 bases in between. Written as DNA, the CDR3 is TGTGCCAGCAGCTTGCACGGGGAGACCCAGTACTTC. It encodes CASSLHGETQYF.

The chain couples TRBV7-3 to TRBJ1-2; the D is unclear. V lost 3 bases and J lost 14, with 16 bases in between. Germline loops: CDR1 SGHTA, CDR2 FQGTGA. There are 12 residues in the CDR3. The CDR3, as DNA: TGTGCCAGCAGCTTCCAAGCGGGCTCCTTAACCTTC. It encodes CASSFQAGSLTF.

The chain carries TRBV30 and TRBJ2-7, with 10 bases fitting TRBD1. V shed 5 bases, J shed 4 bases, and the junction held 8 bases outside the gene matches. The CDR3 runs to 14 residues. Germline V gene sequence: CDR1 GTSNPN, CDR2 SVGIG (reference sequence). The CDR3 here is CAWGRTGGGYEQYF. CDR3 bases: TGTGCCTGGGGCCGGACAGGGGGAGGATACGAGCAGTACTTC.

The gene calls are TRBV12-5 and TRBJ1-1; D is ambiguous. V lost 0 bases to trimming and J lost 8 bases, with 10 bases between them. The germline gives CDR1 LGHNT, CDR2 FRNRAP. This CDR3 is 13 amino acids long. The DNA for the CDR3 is TGTGCTAGTGGTTTGGTTTCGGTCGGGGAAGCTTTCTTT. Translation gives CASGLVSVGEAFF.

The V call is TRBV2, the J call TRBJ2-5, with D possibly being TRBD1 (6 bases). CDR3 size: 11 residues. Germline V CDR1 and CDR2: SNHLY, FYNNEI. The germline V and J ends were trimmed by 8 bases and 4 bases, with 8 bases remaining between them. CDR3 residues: CASLGGETQYF. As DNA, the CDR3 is TGTGCCAGCCTAGGGGGAGAGACCCAGTACTTC.

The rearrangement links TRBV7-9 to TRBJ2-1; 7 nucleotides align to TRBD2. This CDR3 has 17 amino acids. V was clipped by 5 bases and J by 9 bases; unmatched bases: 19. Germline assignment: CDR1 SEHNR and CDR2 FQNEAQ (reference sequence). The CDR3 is CASSPRGVGGSHSEQFF. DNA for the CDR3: TGTGCCAGCAGCCCCAGAGGGGTAGGCGGGAGTCATAGTGAGCAGTTCTTC.

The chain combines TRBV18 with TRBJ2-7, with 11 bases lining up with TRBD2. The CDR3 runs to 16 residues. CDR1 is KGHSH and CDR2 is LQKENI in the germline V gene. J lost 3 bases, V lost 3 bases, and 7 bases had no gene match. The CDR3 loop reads CASSPTGTSGIYEQYF. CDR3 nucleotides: TGTGCCAGCTCACCGACCGGGACTAGCGGCATCTACGAGCAGTACTTC.

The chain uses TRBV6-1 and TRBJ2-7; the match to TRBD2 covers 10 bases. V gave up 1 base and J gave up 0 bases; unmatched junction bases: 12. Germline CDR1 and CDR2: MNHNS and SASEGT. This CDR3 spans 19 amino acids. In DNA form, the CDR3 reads TGTGCCAGCAGTGAAGGAGGCGGACTAGCGGAACTGAGCTCCTACGAGCAGTACTTC. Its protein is CASSEGGGLAELSSYEQYF.

The CDR3: CASSPGLYNEQFF. DNA for the CDR3: TGTGCCAGCAGTCCAGGGCTTTACAATGAGCAGTTCTTC. V and J are TRBV27 and TRBJ2-1, with D possibly matching TRBD1 (5 bases). The CDR3 length is 13 residues. The V and J ends lost 5 bases and 4 bases respectively, with 9 bases between them. Germline CDR1 and CDR2: MNHEY and SMNVEV (reference sequence).

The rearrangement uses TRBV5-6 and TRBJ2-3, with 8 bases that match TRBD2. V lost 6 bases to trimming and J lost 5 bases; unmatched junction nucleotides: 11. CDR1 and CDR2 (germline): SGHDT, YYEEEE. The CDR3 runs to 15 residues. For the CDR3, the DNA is TGTGCCAGCACCTTTCTCGGGGGGGCGAAAGATACGCAGTATTTT. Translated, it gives CASTFLGGAKDTQYF.

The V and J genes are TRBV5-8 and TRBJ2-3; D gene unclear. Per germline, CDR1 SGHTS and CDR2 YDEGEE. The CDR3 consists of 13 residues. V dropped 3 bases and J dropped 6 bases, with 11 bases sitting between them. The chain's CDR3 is CASSSLLWDTQYF. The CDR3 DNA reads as TGTGCCAGCAGCTCGTTACTGTGGGATACGCAGTATTTT.

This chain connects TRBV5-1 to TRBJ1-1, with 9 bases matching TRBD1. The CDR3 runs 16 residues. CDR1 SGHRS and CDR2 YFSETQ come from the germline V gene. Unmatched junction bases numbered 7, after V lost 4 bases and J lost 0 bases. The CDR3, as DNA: TGCGCCAGCAGCCCGCCGGGACAGGGAATGAACACTGAAGCTTTCTTT. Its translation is CASSPPGQGMNTEAFF.

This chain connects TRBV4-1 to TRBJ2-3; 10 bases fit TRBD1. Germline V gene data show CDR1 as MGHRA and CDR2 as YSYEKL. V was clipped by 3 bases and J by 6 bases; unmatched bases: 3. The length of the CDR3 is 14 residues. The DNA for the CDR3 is TGCGCCAGCAGCCACGGACAGGGGGAGGATACGCAGTATTTT. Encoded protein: CASSHGQGEDTQYF.